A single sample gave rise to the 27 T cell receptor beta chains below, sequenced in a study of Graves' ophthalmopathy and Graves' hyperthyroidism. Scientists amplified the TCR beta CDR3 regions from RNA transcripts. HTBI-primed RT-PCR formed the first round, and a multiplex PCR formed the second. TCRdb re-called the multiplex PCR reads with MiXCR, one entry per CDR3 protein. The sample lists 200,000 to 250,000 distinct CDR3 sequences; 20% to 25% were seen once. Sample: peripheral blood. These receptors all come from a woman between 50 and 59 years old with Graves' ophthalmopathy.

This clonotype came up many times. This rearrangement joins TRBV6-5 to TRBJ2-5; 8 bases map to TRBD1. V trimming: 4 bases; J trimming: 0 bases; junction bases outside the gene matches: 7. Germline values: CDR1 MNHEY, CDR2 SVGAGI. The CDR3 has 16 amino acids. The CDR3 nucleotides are TGTGCCAGCAGTTCCCAGGGGGCCCGGTACCAAGAGACCCAGTACTTC. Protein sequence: CASSSQGARYQETQYF.

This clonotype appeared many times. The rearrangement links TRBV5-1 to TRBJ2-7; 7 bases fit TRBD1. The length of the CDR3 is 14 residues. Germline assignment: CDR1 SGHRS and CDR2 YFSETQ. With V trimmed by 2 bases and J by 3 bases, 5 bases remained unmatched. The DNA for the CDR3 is TGCGCCAGCAGCTTTGGACAGGTGAACTACGAGCAGTACTTC. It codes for CASSFGQVNYEQYF.

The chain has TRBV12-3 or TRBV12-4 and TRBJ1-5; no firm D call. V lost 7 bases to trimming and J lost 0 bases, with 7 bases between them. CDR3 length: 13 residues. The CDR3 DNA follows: TGTGCCAGCACCGGGAATAGCAATCAGCCCCAGCATTTT. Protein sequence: CASTGNSNQPQHF.

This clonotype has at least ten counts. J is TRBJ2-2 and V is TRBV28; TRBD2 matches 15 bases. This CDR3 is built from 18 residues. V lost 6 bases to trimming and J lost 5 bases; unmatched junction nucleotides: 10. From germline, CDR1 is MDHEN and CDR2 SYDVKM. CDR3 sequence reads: CASSGLAGGPVVTGELFF. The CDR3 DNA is TGTGCCAGCAGCGGACTAGCGGGAGGGCCCGTTGTGACCGGGGAGCTGTTTTTT.

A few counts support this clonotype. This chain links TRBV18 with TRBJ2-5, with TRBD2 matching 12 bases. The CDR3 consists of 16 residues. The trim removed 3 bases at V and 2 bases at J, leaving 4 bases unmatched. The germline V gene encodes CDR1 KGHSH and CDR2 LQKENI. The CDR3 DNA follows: TGTGCCAGCTCACCGCGACTAGCGGGGGAACAAGAGACCCAGTACTTC. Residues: CASSPRLAGEQETQYF.

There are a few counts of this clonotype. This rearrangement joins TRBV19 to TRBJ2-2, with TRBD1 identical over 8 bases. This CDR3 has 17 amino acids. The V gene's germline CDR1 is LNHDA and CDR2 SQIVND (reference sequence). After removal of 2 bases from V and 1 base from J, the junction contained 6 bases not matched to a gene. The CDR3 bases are TGTGCCAGTAGTATAAAAAAACAGGGGGTGAACACCGGGGAGCTGTTTTTT. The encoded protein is CASSIKKQGVNTGELFF.

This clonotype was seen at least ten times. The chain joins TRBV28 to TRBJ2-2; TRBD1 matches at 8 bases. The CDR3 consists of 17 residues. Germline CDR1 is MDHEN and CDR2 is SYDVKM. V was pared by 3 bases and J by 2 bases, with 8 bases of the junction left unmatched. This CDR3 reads CASSFPATGANTGELFF. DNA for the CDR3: TGTGCCAGCAGTTTTCCCGCGACAGGGGCAAACACCGGGGAGCTGTTTTTT.

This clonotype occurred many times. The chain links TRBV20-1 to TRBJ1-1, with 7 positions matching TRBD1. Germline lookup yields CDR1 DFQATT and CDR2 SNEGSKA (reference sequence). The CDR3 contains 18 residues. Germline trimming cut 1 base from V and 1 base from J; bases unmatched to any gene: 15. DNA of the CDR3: TGCAGTGCTAGAGCAAATACCCAACTACAGGGGTCGAACACTGAAGCTTTCTTT. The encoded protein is CSARANTQLQGSNTEAFF.

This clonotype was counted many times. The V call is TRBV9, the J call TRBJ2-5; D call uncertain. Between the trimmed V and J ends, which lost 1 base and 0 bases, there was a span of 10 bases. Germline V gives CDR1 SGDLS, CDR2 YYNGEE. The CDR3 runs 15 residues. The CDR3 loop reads CASSVTDTYQETQYF. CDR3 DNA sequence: TGTGCCAGCAGCGTAACTGATACCTACCAAGAGACCCAGTACTTC.

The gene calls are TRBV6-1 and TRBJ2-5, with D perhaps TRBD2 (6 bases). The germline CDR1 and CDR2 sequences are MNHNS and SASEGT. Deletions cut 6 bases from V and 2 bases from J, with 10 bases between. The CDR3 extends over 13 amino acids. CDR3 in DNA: TGTGCCAGCAGAACCGGGAGACAAGAGACCCAGTACTTC. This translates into CASRTGRQETQYF.

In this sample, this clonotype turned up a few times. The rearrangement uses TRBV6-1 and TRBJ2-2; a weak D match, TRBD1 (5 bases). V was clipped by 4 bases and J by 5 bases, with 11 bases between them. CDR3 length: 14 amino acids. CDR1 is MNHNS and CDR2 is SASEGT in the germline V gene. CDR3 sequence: CASSVTGSTGELFF. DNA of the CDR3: TGTGCCAGCAGTGTTACAGGCTCAACCGGGGAGCTGTTTTTT.

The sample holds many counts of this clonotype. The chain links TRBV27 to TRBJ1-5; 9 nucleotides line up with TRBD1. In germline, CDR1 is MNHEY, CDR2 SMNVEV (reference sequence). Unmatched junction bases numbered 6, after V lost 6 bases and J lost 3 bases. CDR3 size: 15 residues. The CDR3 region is CASRETGGYNQPQHF. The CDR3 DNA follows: TGTGCCAGCAGGGAAACAGGGGGCTACAATCAGCCCCAGCATTTT.

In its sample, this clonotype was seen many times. The CDR3 spells CATSRAGTDTKQYF. The CDR3 DNA reads as TGTGCCACCAGCAGAGCTGGCACTGACACCAAACAGTACTTC. J is TRBJ2-5 and V is TRBV15; D not certain. V was clipped by 1 base and J by 11 bases, with 17 bases between them. CDR1 is LNHNV and CDR2 is YYDKDF in the germline V gene (reference sequence). This CDR3 is 14 amino acids long.

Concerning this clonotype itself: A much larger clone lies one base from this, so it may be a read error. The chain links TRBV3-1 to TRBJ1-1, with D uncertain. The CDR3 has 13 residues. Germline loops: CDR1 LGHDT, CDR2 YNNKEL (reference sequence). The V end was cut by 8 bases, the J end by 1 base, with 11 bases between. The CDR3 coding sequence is TGTGCCAGCGCCCTCAGCGGGAACACTGAAGCTTTCTTT. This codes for CASALSGNTEAFF.

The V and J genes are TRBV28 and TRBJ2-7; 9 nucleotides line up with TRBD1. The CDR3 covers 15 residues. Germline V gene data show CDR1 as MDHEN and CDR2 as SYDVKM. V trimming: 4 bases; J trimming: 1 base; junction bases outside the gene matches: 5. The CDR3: CASSSGQGLSYEQYF. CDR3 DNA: TGTGCCAGCAGTTCTGGACAGGGGCTTTCCTACGAGCAGTACTTC. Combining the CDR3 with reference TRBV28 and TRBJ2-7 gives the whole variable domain DVKVTQSSRYLVKRTGEKVFLECVQDMDHENMFWYRQDPGLGLRLIYFSYDVKMKEKGDIPEGYSVSREKKERFSLILESASTNQTSMYLCASSSGQGLSYEQYFGPGTRLTVT.

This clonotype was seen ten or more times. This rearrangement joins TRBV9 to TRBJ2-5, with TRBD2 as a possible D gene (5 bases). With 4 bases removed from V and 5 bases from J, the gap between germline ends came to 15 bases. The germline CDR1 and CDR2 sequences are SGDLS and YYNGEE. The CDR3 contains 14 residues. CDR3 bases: TGTGCCAGCAGCTTAGGACTTCTTGGGGAGACCCAGTACTTC. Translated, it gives CASSLGLLGETQYF.

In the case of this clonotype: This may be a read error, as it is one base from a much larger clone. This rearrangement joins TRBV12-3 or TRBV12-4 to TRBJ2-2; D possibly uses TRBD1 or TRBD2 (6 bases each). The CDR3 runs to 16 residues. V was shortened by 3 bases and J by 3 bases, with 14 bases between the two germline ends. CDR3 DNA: TGTGCCAGCAGTTTTCGAACAGGGAGGTACACCGGGGAGCTGTTTTTT. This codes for CASSFRTGRYTGELFF.

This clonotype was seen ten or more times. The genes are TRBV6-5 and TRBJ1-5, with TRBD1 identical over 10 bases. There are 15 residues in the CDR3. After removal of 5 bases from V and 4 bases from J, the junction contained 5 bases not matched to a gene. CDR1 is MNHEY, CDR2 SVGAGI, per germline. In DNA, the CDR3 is TGTGCCAGCAGTCTCGACAGGGGGCTGAATCAGCCCCAGCATTTT. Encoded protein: CASSLDRGLNQPQHF.

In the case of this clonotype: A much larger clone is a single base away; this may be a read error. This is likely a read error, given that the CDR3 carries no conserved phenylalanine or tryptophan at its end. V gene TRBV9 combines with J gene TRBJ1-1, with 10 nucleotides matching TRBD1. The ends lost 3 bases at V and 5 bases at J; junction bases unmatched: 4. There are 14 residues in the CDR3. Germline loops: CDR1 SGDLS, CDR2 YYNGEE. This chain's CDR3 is CASSATGGKTEAFL. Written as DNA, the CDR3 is TGTGCCAGCAGCGCGACAGGGGGCAAAACTGAAGCTTTCCTT.

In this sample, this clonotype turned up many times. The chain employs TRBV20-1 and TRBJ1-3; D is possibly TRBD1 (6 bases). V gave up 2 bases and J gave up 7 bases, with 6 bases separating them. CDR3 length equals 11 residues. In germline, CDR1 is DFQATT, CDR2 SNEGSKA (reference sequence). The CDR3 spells CSARRGNTIYF. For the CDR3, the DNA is TGCAGTGCTAGAAGGGGGAACACCATATATTTT.

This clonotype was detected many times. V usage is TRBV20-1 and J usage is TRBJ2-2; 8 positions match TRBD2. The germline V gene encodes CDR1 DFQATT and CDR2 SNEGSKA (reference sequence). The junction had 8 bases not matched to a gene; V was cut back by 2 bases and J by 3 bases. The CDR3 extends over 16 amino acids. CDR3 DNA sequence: TGCAGTGCTAGAAAAGTAGCGGGATCGTACACCGGGGAGCTGTTTTTT. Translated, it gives CSARKVAGSYTGELFF.

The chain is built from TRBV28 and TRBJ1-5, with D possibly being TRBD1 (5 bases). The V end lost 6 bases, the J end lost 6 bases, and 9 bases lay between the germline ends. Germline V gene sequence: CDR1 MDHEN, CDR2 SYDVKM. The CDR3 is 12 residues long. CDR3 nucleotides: TGTGCCAGCAGACAGGTAACTCAGCCCCAGCATTTT. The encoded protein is CASRQVTQPQHF. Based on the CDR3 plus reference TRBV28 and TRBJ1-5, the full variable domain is DVKVTQSSRYLVKRTGEKVFLECVQDMDHENMFWYRQDPGLGLRLIYFSYDVKMKEKGDIPEGYSVSREKKERFSLILESASTNQTSMYLCASRQVTQPQHFGDGTRLSIL.

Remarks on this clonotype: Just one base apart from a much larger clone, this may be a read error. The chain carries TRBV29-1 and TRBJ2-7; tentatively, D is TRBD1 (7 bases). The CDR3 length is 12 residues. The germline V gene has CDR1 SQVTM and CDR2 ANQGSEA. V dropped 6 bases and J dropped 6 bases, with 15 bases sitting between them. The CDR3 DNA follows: TGCAGCGTAGGACAGGCGGGGAGCGAGCAGTACTTC. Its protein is CSVGQAGSEQYF.

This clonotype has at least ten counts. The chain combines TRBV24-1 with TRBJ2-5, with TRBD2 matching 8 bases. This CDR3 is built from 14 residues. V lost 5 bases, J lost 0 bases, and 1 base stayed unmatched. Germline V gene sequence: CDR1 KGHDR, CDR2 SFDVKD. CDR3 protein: CATSVAGNQETQYF. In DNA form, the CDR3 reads TGTGCCACCAGTGTAGCGGGAAACCAAGAGACCCAGTACTTC.

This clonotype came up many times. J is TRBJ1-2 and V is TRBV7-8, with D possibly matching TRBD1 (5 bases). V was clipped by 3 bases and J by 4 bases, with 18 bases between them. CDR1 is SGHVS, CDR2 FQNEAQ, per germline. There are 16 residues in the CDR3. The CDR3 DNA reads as TGTGCCAGCAGCTTCGGGGGGAGAGGGGTCGGCTATGGCTACACCTTC. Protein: CASSFGGRGVGYGYTF.

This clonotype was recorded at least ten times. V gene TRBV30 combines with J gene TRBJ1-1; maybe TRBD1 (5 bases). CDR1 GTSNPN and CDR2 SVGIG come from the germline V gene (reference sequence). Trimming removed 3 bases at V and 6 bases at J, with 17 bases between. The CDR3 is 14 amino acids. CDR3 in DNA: TGTGCCTGGAGCCGAGGGGTCATAGGGGCTGAAGCTTTCTTT. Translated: CAWSRGVIGAEAFF. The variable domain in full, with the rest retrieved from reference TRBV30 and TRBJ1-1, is SQTIHQWPATLVQPVGSPLSLECTVEGTSNPNLYWYRQAAGRGLQLLFYSVGIGQISSEVPQNLSASRPQDRQFILSSKKLLLSDSGFYLCAWSRGVIGAEAFFGQGTRLTVV.

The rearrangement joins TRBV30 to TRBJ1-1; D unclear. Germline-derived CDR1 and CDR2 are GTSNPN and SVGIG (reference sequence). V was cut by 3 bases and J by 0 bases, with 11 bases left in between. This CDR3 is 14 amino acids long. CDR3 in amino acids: CAWSVGLMNTEAFF. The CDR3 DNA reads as TGTGCCTGGAGCGTCGGGTTGATGAACACTGAAGCTTTCTTT.